There are many counts of the clone carrying this T cell receptor (beta chain). Its target is unknown. After removal of 2 bases from V and 4 bases from J, the junction contained 3 bases not matched to a gene. CDR3 length: 14 amino acids. Per germline, CDR1 MNHEY and CDR2 SVGAGI. An absence of ophthalmopathy progression within 18 months meant stable Graves' hyperthyroidism. This specimen belongs to a study of T cells in Graves' hyperthyroidism and ophthalmopathy. Amplification targeted TCR beta CDR3 regions from RNA transcripts. Researchers ran a first-round RT-PCR on the TCR CDR3 using the HTBI primer set. TCRdb re-called the multiplex PCR reads through MiXCR, storing one row per CDR3 protein. Among hundreds of thousands of distinct CDR3 sequences listed, just over 35% were seen once. Findings and limits, study-wide: Ophthalmopathy was predicted by the model a median of approximately 6.6 months ahead of onset.

The chain uses TRBV6-5 and TRBJ1-2, with TRBD1 matching over 8 bases. The origin of this receptor is a woman aged 40 to 50 with Graves' hyperthyroidism. The sample was blood. The CDR3 bases are TGTGCCAGCAGTTACCATGGACAGGGCTATGGCTACACCTTC. Amino acids: CASSYHGQGYGYTF.